This record concerns one TCR beta chain sequence. No antigen is known for it. The data derive from a study of cytomegalovirus exposure and HLA in healthy donors. Study details: Within an early data release were about 80 million unique TCRs drawn from HLA-typed donors. Whole-study results and caveats: The authors listed 150 to 200 TCR beta chains as cytomegalovirus-associated. In a later analysis, a missense DCLRE1C variant was linked to TCR beta V- and J-gene trimming.

Germline CDR1 LNHDA, CDR2 SQIVND (reference sequence). The CDR3 sequence is 12 residues long. Between the trimmed V and J ends, which lost 6 bases and 5 bases, there was a span of 11 bases. Donors showed nominal health when sampled, although they likely had unrecorded immune exposures. PCR was performed using 60 Vbeta and 13 Jbeta primers. Sequencing used immunoSEQ multiplex PCR; TCRdb keeps in-frame clones, though not all of them. The sample includes about 110,000 clones, over 70% of them seen just once. The V and J genes are TRBV19 and TRBJ2-7; a weak D match, TRBD2 (6 bases). This clonotype was obtained from a female donor in good health and CMV-seronegative. What was sequenced was PBMCs. Here the CDR3 DNA reads TGTGCCAGTAGCACGGGGAGGAACGAGCAGTACTTC. Translating gives CASSTGRNEQYF. The variable domain in full, with the rest retrieved from reference TRBV19 and TRBJ2-7, is DGGITQSPKYLFRKEGQNVTLSCEQNLNHDAMYWYRQDPGQGLRLIYYSQIVNDFQKGDIAEGYSVSREKKESFPLTVTSAQKNPTAFYLCASSTGRNEQYFGPGTRLTVT.